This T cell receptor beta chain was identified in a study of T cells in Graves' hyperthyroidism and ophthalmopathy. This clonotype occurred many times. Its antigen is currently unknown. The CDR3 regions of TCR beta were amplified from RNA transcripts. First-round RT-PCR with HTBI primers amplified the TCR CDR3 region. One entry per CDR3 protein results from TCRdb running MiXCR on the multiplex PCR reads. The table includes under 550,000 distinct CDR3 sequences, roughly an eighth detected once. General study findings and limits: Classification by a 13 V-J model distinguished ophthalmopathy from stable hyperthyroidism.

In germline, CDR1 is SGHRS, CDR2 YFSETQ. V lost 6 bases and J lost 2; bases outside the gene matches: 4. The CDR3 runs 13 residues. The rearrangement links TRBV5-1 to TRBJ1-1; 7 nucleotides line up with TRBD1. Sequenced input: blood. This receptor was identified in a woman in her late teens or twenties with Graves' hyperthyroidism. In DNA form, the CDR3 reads TGCGCCAGCACAAGGGACAGAAACACTGAAGCTTTCTTT. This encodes CASTRDRNTEAFF.